The sequence of this TCR beta chain was determined in a study of blood T cell repertoires in COVID-19. The wider study: Donors in the United States, Italy and Spain gave samples during acute or convalescent COVID-19. Sources were T cells, B-cell-depleted T cells, or PBMCs; the material itself was cDNA or gDNA.

Source study methods: Quantification of nucleated cells was approximated via reference gene primer amplification. Sequencing used immunoSEQ multiplex PCR; TCRdb keeps in-frame clones, though not all of them. That table supplies the V and J calls and clone size; D and trimming were determined from the DNA. Among some 75,000 clones, about four fifths were seen once, and the ten largest hold 20%. The germline V gene encodes CDR1 LGHNA and CDR2 YSLEER. V lost 0 bases to trimming and J lost 0 bases; unmatched junction nucleotides: 10. The CDR3 is 20 amino acids. The gene calls are TRBV4-3 and TRBJ2-1; 11 nucleotides agree with TRBD2. The clonotype originates from a woman older than 75 with active or convalescent COVID-19. Sequenced sample: peripheral blood. Here the CDR3 DNA reads TGCGCCAGCAGCCAAGATCCACCGACTAGCGGGGCTAACTCCTACAATGAGCAGTTCTTC. Its protein is CASSQDPPTSGANSYNEQFF.